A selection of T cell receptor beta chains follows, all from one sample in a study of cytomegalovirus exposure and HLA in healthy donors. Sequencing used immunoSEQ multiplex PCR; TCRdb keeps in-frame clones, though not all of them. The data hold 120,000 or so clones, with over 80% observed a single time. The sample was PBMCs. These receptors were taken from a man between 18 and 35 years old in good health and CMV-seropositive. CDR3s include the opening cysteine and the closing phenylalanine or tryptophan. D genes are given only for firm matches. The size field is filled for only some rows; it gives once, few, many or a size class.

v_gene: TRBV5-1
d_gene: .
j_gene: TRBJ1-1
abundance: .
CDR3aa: CASSFVGNTEAFF
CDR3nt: TGCGCCAGCAGCTTCGTCGGGAACACTGAAGCTTTCTTT

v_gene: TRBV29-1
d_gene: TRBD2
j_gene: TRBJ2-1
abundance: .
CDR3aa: CSGTLTSGGADEQFF
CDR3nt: TGCAGCGGTACCCTGACTAGCGGGGGGGCCGATGAGCAGTTCTTC

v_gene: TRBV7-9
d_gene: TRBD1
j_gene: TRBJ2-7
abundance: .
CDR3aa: CASSLERGPYEQYF
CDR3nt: TGTGCCAGCAGCTTAGAGAGGGGGCCCTACGAGCAGTACTTC

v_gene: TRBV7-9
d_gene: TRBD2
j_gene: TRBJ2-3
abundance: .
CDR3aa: CASSPSGGVYSTDTQYF
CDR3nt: TGTGCCAGCAGCCCCTCCGGGGGGGTATATAGCACAGATACGCAGTATTTT

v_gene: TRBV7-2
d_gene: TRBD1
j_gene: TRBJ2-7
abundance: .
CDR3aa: CASSLVTGNEQYF
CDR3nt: TGTGCCAGCAGCTTAGTGACAGGGAACGAGCAGTACTTC

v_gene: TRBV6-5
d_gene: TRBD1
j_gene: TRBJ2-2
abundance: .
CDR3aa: CASSYLTGTGELFF
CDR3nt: TGTGCCAGCAGTTACCTGACAGGGACCGGGGAGCTGTTTTTT

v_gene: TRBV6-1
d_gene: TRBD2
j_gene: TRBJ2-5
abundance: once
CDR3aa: CASRGTMGGETQYF
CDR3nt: TGTGCCAGCAGAGGGACGATGGGGGGGGAGACCCAGTACTTC

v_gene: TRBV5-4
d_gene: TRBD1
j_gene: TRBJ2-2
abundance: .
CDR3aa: CASSSDRGLSGELFF
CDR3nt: TGTGCCAGCAGCTCGGACAGGGGGCTGTCCGGGGAGCTGTTTTTT

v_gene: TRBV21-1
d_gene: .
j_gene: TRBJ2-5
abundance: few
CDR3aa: CASSIPMANQETQYF
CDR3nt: TGTGCCAGCAGCATCCCCATGGCCAACCAAGAGACCCAGTACTTC

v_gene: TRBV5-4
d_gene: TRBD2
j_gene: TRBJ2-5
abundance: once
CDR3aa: CASSFGTSGGQETQYF
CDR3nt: TGTGCCAGCAGCTTTGGGACTAGCGGGGGCCAAGAGACCCAGTACTTC

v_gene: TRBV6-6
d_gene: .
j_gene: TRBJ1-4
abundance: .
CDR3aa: CASSGDSANEKLFF
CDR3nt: TGTGCCAGCAGTGGCGACAGCGCTAATGAAAAACTGTTTTTT

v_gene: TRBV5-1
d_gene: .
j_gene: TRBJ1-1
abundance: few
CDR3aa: CASSTKGVTEAFF
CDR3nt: TGCGCCAGCAGCACGAAAGGGGTCACTGAAGCTTTCTTT

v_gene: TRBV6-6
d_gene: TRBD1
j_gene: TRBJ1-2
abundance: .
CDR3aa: CASSTRDRANYGYTF
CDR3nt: TGTGCCAGCAGCACCAGGGACAGGGCTAACTATGGCTACACCTTC

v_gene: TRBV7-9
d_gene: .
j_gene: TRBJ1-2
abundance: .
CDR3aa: CASSLEGFGYTF
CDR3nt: TGTGCCAGCAGCTTAGAGGGGTTTGGCTACACCTTC

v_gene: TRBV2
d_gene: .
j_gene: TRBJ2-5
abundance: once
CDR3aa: CASSGEVSKLETQYF
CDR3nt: TGTGCCAGCAGTGGGGAGGTCTCGAAGCTAGAGACCCAGTACTTC

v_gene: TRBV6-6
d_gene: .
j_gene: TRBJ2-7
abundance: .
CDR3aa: CASNTNHREGYEQYF
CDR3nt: TGTGCCAGCAATACGAACCACAGGGAAGGTTACGAGCAGTACTTC

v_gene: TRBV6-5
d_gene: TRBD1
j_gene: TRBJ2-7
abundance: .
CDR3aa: CASSYSGQGRSEQYF
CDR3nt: TGTGCCAGCAGTTACTCGGGACAGGGGAGGTCCGAGCAGTACTTC

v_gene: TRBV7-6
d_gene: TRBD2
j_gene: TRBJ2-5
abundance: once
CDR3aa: CASSLAGLAGGVETQYF
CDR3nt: TGTGCCAGCAGCTTAGCGGGACTAGCGGGGGGCGTAGAGACCCAGTACTTC

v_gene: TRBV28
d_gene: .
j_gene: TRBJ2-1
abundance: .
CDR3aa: CASTTPVYNEQFF
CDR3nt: TGTGCCAGCACTACCCCGGTTTACAATGAGCAGTTCTTC

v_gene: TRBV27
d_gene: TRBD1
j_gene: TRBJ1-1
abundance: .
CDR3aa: CASSSTGALNTEAFF
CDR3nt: TGTGCCAGCAGTTCGACAGGGGCCCTGAACACTGAAGCTTTCTTT

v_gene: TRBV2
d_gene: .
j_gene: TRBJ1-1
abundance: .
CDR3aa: CASSESTEAFF
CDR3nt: TGTGCCAGCAGTGAGAGCACTGAAGCTTTCTTT

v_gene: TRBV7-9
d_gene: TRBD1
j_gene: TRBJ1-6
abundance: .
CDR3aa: CASSFQTGFNSPLHF
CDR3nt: TGTGCCAGCAGTTTTCAGACAGGGTTCAATTCACCCCTCCACTTT

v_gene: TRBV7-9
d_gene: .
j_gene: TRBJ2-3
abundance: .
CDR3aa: CASSPLATDTQYF
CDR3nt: TGTGCCAGCAGCCCTCTGGCCACAGATACGCAGTATTTT

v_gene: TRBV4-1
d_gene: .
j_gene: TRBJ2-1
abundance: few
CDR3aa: CASSRGRGASYNEQFF
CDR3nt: TGCGCCAGCAGCCGGGGCCGGGGGGCCTCCTACAATGAGCAGTTCTTC

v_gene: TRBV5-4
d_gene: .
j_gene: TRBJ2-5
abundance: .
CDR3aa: CASSLGEGEETQYF
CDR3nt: TGTGCCAGCAGCTTGGGGGAGGGGGAAGAGACCCAGTACTTC

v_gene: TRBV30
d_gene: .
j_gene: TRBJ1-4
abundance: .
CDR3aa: CAWSSQGAKEKLFF
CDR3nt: TGTGCCTGGAGTTCACAGGGAGCTAAGGAAAAACTGTTTTTT

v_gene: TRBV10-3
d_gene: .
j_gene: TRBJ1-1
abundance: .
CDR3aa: CAIKGGGLNTEAFF
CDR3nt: TGTGCCATCAAGGGAGGGGGTCTGAACACTGAAGCTTTCTTT

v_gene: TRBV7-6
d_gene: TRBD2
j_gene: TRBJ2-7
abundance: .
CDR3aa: CASSDSRGGSYEQYF
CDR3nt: TGTGCCAGCAGCGATAGCCGCGGGGGTTCCTACGAGCAGTACTTC

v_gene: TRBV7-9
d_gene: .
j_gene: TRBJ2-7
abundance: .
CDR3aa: CASSLLAGFSEQYF
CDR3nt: TGTGCCAGCAGCTTATTAGCAGGGTTTTCCGAGCAGTACTTC

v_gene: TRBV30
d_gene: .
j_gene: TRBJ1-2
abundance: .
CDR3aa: CAWSSLRFKDGYTF
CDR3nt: TGTGCCTGGAGTAGTTTGAGGTTTAAGGATGGCTACACCTTC

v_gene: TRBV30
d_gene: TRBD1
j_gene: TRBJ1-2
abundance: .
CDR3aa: CAWSETGADGYTF
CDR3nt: TGTGCCTGGAGTGAGACAGGGGCTGACGGCTACACCTTC

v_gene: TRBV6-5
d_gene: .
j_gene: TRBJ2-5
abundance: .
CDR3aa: CASSLGIAYQETQYF
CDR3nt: TGTGCCAGCAGTCTCGGGATAGCGTACCAAGAGACCCAGTACTTC

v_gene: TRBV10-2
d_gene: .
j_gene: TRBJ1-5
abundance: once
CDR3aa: CASSVRGGQPQHF
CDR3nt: TGCGCCAGCAGTGTCAGGGGTGGTCAGCCCCAGCATTTT

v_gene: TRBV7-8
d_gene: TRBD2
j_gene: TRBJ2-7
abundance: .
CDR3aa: CASSTSGGVSYEQYF
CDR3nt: TGTGCCAGCAGCACTAGCGGGGGGGTATCCTACGAGCAGTACTTC

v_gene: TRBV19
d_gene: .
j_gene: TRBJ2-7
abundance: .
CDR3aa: CASAATILTYEQYF
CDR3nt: TGTGCCAGTGCGGCTACCATTTTAACCTACGAGCAGTACTTC

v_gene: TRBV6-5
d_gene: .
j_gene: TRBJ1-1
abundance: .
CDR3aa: CASRGGIWGNTEAFF
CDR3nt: TGTGCCAGCAGGGGGGGGATTTGGGGGAACACTGAAGCTTTCTTT

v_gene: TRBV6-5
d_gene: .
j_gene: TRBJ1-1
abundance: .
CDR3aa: CASSYDPTVNTEAFF
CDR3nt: TGTGCCAGCAGTTACGATCCTACAGTGAACACTGAAGCTTTCTTT

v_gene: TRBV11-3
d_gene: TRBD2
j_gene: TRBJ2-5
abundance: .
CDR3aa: CASSLVGGGSQYF
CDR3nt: TGTGCCAGCAGCTTAGTCGGCGGGGGGTCCCAGTACTTC

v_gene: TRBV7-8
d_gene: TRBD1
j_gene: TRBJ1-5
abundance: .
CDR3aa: CASSTGTGDQPQHF
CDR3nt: TGTGCCAGCAGTACCGGGACAGGGGATCAGCCCCAGCATTTT

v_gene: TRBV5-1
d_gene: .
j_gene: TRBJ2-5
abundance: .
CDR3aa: CASSLLGSEETQYF
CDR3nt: TGCGCCAGCAGCTTGCTAGGGAGCGAAGAGACCCAGTACTTC

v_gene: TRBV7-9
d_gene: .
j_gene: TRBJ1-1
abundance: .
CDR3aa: CASSLGGGGAFF
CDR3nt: TGTGCCAGCAGCTTAGGGGGCGGGGGAGCTTTCTTT

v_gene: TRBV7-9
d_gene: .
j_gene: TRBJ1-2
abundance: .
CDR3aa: CASSLDSALSYTF
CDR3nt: TGTGCCAGCAGCCTTGACTCGGCGTTGAGCTACACCTTC

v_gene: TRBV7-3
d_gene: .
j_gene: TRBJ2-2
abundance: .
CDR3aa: CASSFDTQPTGELFF
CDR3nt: TGTGCCAGCAGCTTCGACACCCAACCCACCGGGGAGCTGTTTTTT

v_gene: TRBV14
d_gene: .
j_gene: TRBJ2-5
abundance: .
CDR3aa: CASSQDAGWETQYF
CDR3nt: TGTGCCAGCAGCCAAGATGCAGGGTGGGAGACCCAGTACTTC

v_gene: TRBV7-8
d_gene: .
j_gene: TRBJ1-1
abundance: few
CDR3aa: CASSPRGGYNTEAFF
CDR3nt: TGTGCCAGCAGCCCGAGGGGGGGATATAACACTGAAGCTTTCTTT

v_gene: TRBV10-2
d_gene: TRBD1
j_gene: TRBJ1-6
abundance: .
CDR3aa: CASSEASGQVRSPLHF
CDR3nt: TGCGCCAGCAGTGAGGCGTCGGGACAGGTTCGCTCACCCCTCCACTTT

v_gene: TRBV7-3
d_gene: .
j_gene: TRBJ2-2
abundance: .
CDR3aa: CASKPGLNTGELFF
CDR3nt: TGTGCCAGCAAACCGGGACTCAACACCGGGGAGCTGTTTTTT

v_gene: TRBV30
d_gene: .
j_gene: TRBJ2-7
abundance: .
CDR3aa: CAWSVPGDEQYF
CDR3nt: TGTGCCTGGAGTGTACCCGGGGACGAGCAGTACTTC

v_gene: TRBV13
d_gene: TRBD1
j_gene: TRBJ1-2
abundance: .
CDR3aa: CASRQDWTGGLYGYTF
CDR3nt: TGTGCCAGCAGACAAGATTGGACAGGGGGACTGTATGGCTACACCTTC

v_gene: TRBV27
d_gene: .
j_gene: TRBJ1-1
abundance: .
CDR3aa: CASSVTGNTEAFF
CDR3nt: TGTGCCAGCAGTGTGACAGGGAACACTGAAGCTTTCTTT

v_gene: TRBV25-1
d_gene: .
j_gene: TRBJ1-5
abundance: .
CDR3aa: CASSEAQYHQPQHF
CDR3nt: TGTGCCAGCAGTGAAGCCCAGTATCATCAGCCCCAGCATTTT